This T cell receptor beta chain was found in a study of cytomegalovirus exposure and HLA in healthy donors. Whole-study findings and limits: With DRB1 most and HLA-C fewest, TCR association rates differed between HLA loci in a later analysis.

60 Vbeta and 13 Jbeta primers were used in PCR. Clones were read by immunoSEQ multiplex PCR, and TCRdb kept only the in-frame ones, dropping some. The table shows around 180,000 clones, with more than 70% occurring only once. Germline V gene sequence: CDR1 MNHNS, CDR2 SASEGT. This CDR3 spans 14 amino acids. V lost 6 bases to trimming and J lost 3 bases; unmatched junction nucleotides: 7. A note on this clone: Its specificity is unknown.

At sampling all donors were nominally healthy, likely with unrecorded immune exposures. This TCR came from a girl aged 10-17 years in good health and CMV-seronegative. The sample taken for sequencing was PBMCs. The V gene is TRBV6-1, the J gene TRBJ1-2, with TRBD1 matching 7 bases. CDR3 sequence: CASRAGTDYYGYTF. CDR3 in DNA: TGTGCCAGCAGGGCGGGGACAGACTACTATGGCTACACCTTC.